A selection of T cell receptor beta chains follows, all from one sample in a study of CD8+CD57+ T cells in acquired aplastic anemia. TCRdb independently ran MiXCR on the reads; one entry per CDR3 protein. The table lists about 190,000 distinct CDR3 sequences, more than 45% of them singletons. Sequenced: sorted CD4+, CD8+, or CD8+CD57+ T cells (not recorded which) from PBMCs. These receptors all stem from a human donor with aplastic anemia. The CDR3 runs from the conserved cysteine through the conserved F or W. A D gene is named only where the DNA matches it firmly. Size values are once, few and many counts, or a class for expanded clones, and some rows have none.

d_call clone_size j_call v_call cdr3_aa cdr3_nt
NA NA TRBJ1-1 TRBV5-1 CASSLEGSNTEAFF TGCGCCAGCAGCTTAGAAGGGTCGAACACTGAAGCTTTCTTT
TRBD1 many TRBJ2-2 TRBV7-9 CASSLGQGAGELFF TGTGCCAGCAGCTTGGGACAGGGTGCCGGGGAGCTGTTTTTT
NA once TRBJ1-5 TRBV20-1 CSAPTVGVAQPQHF TGCAGTGCCCCCACCGTTGGAGTGGCTCAGCCCCAGCATTTT
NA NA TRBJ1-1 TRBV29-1 CSSYSERNTEAFF TGCAGCAGTTACTCGGAGCGGAACACTGAAGCTTTCTTT
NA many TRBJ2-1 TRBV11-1 CASSPMSRSEQFF TGTGCCAGCAGCCCCATGTCCCGGAGTGAGCAGTTCTTC
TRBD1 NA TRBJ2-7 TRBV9 CASSQLTGGYSDEQYF TGTGCCAGCAGCCAATTGACAGGGGGCTATAGCGACGAGCAGTACTTC
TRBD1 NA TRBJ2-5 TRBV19 CASSSGQGYETQYF TGTGCCAGTAGTAGCGGACAGGGTTACGAGACCCAGTACTTC
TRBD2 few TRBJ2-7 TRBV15 CATSRGGLAGGEQYF TGTGCCACCAGCAGGGGGGGACTAGCGGGAGGCGAGCAGTACTTC
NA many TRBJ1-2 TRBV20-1 CSARSVLGIYGYTF TGCAGTGCTAGATCCGTACTCGGGATCTATGGCTACACCTTC
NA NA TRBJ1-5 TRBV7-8 CASSQEQAYSNQPQHF TGTGCCAGCAGCCAGGAGCAGGCCTATAGCAATCAGCCCCAGCATTTT
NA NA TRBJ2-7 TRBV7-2 CASSFSVLFYEQYF TGTGCCAGCAGCTTTAGCGTCCTCTTCTACGAGCAGTACTTC
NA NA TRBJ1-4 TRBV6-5 CASSYGGATNEKLFF TGTGCCAGCAGTTACGGTGGTGCAACTAATGAAAAACTGTTTTTT
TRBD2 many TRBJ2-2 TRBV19 CASSGHRLAGGTGELFF TGTGCCAGTAGTGGGCATCGACTGGCGGGAGGTACCGGGGAGCTGTTTTTT
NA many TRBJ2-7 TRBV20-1 CSARVTGYEQYF TGCAGTGCTAGGGTTACAGGGTACGAGCAGTACTTC
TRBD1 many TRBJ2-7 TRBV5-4 CASSPTGTVPYEQYF TGTGCCAGCAGTCCAACCGGGACAGTTCCCTACGAGCAGTACTTC
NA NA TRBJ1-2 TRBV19 CASSIEARAYGYTF TGTGCCAGTAGTATAGAAGCCAGGGCCTATGGCTACACCTTC
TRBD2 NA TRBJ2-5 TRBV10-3 CAISESWRGAETQYF TGTGCCATCAGTGAGTCTTGGCGGGGGGCGGAGACCCAGTACTTC
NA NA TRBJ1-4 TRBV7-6 CASSLGRTVSDEKLFF TGTGCCAGCAGCTTAGGACGGACGGTGTCTGATGAAAAACTGTTTTTT
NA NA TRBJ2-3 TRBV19 CASQDLADTQYF TGTGCCAGTCAGGACCTCGCAGATACGCAGTATTTT
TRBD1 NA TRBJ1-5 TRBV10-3 CAIRGQGSNQPQHF TGTGCCATCAGGGGACAGGGGAGCAATCAGCCCCAGCATTTT
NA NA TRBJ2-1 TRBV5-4 CASSANRESSYNEQFF TGTGCCAGCAGCGCGAACAGGGAGAGCTCCTACAATGAGCAGTTCTTC
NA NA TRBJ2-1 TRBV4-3 CASSQGEGTYNEQFF TGCGCCAGCAGCCAAGGTGAGGGGACCTACAATGAGCAGTTCTTC
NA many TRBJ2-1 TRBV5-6 CASSFSLTGEQFF TGTGCCAGCAGCTTTTCTCTAACTGGTGAGCAGTTCTTC
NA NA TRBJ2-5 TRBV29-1 CSVEDVLDQGTQYF TGCAGCGTTGAAGATGTGCTAGACCAGGGGACCCAGTACTTC
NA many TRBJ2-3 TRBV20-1 CSARDPGRNKGTDTQYF TGCAGTGCTAGAGATCCGGGGCGGAATAAGGGCACAGATACGCAGTATTTT
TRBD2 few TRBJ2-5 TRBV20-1 CSARDPASGGYETQYF TGCAGTGCTAGAGACCCGGCTAGCGGGGGGTATGAGACCCAGTACTTC
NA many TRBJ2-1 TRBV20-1 CSARVLAREQFF TGCAGTGCTAGAGTACTAGCCCGTGAGCAGTTCTTC
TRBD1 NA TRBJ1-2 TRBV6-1 CASRFNSGTVYGYTF TGTGCCAGCAGATTTAATTCCGGGACAGTCTATGGCTACACCTTC
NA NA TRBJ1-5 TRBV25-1 CASSEAGNQPQHF TGTGCCAGCAGTGAGGCAGGGAATCAGCCCCAGCATTTT
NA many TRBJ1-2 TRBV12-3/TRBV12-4 CASSSIGGGGYTF TGTGCCAGCAGTTCCATCGGGGGTGGTGGCTACACCTTC
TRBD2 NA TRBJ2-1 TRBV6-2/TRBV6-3 CASSYPTGTTSSYNEQFF TGTGCCAGCAGTTACCCGACTGGGACTACGAGCTCCTACAATGAGCAGTTCTTC
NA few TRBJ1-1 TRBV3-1 CASSASGYTEAFF TGTGCCAGCAGCGCCTCAGGGTACACTGAAGCTTTCTTT
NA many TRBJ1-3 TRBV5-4 CASRPTGTGNTIYF TGTGCCAGCAGACCCACAGGGACTGGAAACACCATATATTTT
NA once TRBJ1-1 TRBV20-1 CSALNILNTEAFF TGCAGCGCTCTCAACATCTTGAACACTGAAGCTTTCTTT
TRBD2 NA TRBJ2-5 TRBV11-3 CASSLVGRGQETQYF TGTGCCAGCAGCTTGGTAGGGCGGGGGCAAGAGACCCAGTACTTC
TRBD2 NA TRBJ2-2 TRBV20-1 CSAISGSAGELFF TGCAGTGCCATTAGCGGGAGTGCCGGGGAGCTGTTTTTT
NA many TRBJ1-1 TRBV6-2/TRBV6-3 CASRGREGTEAFF TGTGCCAGCAGGGGACGAGAAGGCACTGAAGCTTTCTTT
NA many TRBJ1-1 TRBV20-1 CSAPWTGRNTEAFF TGCAGTGCTCCATGGACGGGGAGGAACACTGAAGCTTTCTTT
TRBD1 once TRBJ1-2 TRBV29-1 CSVDGQGRDYGYTF TGCAGCGTCGACGGACAGGGGAGGGACTATGGCTACACCTTC
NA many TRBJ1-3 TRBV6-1 CASSEPHSGNTIYF TGTGCCAGCAGTGAACCGCACTCTGGAAACACCATATATTTT
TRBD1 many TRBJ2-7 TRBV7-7 CASSPTGGPYEQYF TGTGCTAGCAGCCCGACAGGGGGTCCCTACGAGCAGTACTTC